This entry features one TCR beta chain sequence. Repertoires were generated with immunoSEQ multiplex PCR, while TCRdb's copy carries only in-frame clones and drops some. The sample holds 100,000 or so clones, 86% seen once. V was pared by 4 bases and J by 1 base, with 16 bases of the junction left unmatched. The CDR3 runs to 19 residues. Germline CDR1 MDHEN, CDR2 SYDVKM. The data were taken from a study of T cell responses to AZD1222 COVID-19 vaccine. This TCR was sampled from an adult in good health. Source: peripheral blood, taken on day 0 of AZD1222 vaccination. The V call is TRBV28, the J call TRBJ2-3, with TRBD2 matching over 8 bases. DNA of the CDR3: TGTGCCAGCAGTTCCCCCCCTCTCGGGAGGGTAATTGGCACAGATACGCAGTATTTT. This gives the protein CASSSPPLGRVIGTDTQYF. The whole variable domain, remainder taken from reference TRBV28 and TRBJ2-3, is DVKVTQSSRYLVKRTGEKVFLECVQDMDHENMFWYRQDPGLGLRLIYFSYDVKMKEKGDIPEGYSVSREKKERFSLILESASTNQTSMYLCASSSPPLGRVIGTDTQYFGPGTRLTVL.